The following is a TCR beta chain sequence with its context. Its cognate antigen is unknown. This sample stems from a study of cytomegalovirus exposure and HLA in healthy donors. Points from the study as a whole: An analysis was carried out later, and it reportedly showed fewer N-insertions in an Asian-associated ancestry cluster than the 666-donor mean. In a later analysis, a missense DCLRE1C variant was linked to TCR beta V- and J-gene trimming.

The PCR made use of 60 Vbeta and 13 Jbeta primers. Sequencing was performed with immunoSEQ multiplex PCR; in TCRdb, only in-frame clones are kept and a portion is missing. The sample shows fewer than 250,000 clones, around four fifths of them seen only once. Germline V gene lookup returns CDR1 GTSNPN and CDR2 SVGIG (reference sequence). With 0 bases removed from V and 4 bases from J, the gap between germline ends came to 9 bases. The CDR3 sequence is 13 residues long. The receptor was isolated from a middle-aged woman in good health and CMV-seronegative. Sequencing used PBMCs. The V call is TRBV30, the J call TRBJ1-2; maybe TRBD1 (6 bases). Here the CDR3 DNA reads TGTGCCTGGAGTGTGGACAGATTCTATGGCTACACCTTC. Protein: CAWSVDRFYGYTF.